This T cell receptor (beta chain) originates from a study of regulatory T cells in long-lasting Graves disease. Regarding the study as a whole: Preferential use of TRBV28, TRBJ1-2 and TRBJ2-5 was seen in persistent disease.

V was shortened by 6 bases and J by 4 bases, with 15 bases between the two germline ends. This CDR3 region has 14 residues. This clonotype was counted many times. Its antigen remains unknown. Arm-PCR with iRepertoire HTBI primers amplified the CDR3 regions for these TCR beta libraries. Study processing details: Segment identification across samples yielded 62 TRBV and 14 to 15 TRBJ segments. TCRdb reprocessed the multiplex PCR reads via MiXCR and lists one record per CDR3 protein. It is TCRdb's table, rather than the study itself, that gives the V and J calls and clone size. The sample lists hundreds of thousands of distinct CDR3 sequences; approximately 15% were seen once. This sample's time point: newly diagnosed GD, antithyroid drugs for less than 3 months. PBMC-derived RNA was used for the TCR library. These data were also reused for a study on T cells in Graves' hyperthyroidism and ophthalmopathy. Per that study: The hyperthyroidism patients had all been newly diagnosed, and their disease duration was under 2 months. Their ages ranged from 18 to 65 years.

The material was peripheral blood mononuclear cells (PBMCs), obtained at new diagnosis, from a patient treated with antithyroid drugs. This clonotype was sampled from a woman aged 25-40 years with Graves disease. This chain connects TRBV12-3 or TRBV12-4 to TRBJ1-2, with D possibly TRBD1 on 5 matching bases. CDR3: CASSPTGPPYGYTF. In DNA, the CDR3 is TGTGCCAGCAGCCCTACGGGGCCGCCCTATGGCTACACCTTC.